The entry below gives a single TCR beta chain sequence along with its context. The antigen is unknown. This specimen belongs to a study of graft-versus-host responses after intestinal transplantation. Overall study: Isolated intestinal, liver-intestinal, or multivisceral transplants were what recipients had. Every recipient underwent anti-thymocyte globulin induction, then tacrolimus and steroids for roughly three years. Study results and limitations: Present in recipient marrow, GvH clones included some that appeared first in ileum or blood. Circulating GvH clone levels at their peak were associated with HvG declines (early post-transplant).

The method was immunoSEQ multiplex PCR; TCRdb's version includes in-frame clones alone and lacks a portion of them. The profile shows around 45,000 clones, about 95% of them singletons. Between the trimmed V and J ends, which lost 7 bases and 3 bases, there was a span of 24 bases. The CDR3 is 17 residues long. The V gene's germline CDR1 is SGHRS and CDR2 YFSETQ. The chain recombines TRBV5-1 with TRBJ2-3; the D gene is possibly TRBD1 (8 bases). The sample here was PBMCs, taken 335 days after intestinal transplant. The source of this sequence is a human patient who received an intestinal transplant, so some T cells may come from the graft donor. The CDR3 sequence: CASAGQGGVAGTDTQYF. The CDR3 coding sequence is TGCGCCAGCGCTGGACAGGGAGGGGTCGCTGGGACAGATACGCAGTATTTT.